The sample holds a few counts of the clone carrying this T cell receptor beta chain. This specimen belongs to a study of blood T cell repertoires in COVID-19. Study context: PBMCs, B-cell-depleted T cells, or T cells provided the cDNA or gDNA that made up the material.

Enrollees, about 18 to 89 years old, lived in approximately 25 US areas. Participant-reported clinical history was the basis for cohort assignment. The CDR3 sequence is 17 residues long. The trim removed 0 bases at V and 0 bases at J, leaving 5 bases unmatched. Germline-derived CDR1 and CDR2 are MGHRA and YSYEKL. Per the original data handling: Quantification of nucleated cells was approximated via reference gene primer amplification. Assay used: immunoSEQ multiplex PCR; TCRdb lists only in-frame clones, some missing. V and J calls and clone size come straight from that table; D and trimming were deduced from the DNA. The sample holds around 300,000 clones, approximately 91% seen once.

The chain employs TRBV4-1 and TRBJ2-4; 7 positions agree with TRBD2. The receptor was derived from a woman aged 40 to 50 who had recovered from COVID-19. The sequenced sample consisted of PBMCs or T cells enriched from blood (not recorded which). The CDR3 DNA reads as TGCGCCAGCAGCCAAGATGGGGGGGGGTTAGCCAAAAACATTCAGTACTTC. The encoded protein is CASSQDGGGLAKNIQYF.